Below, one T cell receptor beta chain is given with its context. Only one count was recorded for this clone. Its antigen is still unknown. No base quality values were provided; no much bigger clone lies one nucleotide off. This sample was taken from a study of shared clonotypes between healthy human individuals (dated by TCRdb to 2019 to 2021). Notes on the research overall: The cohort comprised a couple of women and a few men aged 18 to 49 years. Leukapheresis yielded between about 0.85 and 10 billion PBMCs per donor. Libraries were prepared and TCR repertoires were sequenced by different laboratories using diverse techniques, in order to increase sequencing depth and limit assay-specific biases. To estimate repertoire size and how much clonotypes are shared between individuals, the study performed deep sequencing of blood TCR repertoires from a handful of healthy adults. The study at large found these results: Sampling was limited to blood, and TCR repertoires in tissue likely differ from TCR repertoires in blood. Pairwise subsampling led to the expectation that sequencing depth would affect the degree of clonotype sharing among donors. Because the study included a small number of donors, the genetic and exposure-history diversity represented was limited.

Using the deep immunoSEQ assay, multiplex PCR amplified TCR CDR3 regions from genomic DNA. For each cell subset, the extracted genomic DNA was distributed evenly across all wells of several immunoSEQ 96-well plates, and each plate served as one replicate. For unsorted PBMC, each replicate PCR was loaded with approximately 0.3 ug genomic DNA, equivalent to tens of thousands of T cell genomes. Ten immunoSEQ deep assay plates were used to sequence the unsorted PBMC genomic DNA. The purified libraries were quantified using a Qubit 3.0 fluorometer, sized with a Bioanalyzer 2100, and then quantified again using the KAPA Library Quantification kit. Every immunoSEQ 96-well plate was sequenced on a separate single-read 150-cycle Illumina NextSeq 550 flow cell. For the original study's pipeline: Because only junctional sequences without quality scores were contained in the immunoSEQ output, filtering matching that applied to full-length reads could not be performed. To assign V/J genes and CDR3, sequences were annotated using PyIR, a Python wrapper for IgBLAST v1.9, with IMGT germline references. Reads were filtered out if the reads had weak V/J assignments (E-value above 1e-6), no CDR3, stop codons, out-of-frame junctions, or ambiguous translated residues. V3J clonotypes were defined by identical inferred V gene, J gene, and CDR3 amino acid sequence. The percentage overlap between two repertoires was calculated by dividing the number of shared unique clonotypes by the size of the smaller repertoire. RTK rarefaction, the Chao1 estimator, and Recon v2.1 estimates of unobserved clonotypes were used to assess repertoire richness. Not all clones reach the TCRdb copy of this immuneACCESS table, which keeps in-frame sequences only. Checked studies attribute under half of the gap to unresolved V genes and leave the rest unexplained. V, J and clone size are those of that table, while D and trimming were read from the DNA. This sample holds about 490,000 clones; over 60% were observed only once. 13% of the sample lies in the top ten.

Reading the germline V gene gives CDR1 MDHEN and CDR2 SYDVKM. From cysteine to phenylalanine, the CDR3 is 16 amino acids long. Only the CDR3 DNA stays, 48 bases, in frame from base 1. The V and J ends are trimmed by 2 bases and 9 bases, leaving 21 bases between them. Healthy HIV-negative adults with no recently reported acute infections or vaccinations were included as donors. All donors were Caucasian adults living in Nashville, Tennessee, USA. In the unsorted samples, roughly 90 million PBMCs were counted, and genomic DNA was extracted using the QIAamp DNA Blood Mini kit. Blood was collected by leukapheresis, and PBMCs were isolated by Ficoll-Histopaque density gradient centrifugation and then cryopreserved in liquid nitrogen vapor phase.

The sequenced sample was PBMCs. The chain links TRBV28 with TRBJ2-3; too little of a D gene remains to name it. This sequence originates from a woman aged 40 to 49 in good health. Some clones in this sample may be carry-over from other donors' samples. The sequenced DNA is TGTGCCAGCAGTTTAAGAAAAGTCTCAAACCCTTTCACGCAGTATTTT. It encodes CASSLRKVSNPFTQYF.